The rows below give T cell receptor beta chains drawn from one sample of a study of T cell clones after liver transplantation. Method: immunoSEQ multiplex PCR; TCRdb's copy keeps in-frame clones and lacks some. The data hold approximately 68,000 clones, with 75% to 85% observed a single time. The sequences come from CD4+ T cells from blood, collected before liver transplant. The receptors were sampled from a human donor who received a liver transplant. CDR3s include the opening cysteine and the closing phenylalanine or tryptophan. The D gene is left open where the match is weak. Clone size is not always given. Where it is, it says once, few, many or a class for expanded clones.

TRBJ2-2,.,TRBV19,TRBD2,CASSSRAGVGTGELFF,TGTGCCAGTAGTTCGCGAGCGGGAGTAGGGACCGGGGAGCTGTTTTTT
TRBJ2-7,.,TRBV2,TRBD1,CASTHRTGPLEQYF,TGTGCCAGCACTCACCGGACAGGGCCTCTCGAGCAGTACTTC
TRBJ1-1,.,TRBV6-6,.,CASSRERTEAFF,TGTGCCAGCAGCCGAGAACGCACTGAAGCTTTCTTT
TRBJ2-1,once,TRBV5-4,.,CASSLGAVSYNEQFF,TGTGCCAGCAGCTTGGGGGCAGTCTCCTACAATGAGCAGTTCTTC
TRBJ2-3,.,TRBV9,.,CASSVGRRALISDTQYF,TGTGCCAGCAGCGTAGGACGACGGGCGCTTATCTCCGATACGCAGTATTTT
TRBJ1-5,.,TRBV19,.,CASSNFLGLSRNQPQHF,TGTGCCAGTAGTAATTTTCTGGGGTTATCTCGCAATCAGCCCCAGCATTTT
TRBJ2-7,.,TRBV18,TRBD1,CASSPLQGPASSYEQYF,TGTGCCAGCTCGCCCCTACAGGGGCCGGCAAGCTCCTACGAGCAGTACTTC
TRBJ2-1,.,TRBV4-3,TRBD1,CASSQGGQGVYNEQFF,TGCGCCAGCAGCCAAGGGGGACAGGGTGTCTACAATGAGCAGTTCTTC
TRBJ1-5,.,TRBV4-1,.,CASSQDLRQHGGQPQHF,TGCGCCAGCAGCCAAGATCTTAGGCAACATGGGGGGCAGCCCCAGCATTTT
TRBJ2-7,once,TRBV7-2,.,CASSLAGGSYEQYF,TGTGCCAGCAGCTTAGCGGGAGGATCCTACGAGCAGTACTTC
TRBJ2-1,.,TRBV5-6,TRBD2,CASNFRRGSGSYNEQFF,TGTGCCAGCAACTTTAGACGCGGGAGTGGATCCTACAATGAGCAGTTCTTC
TRBJ1-5,.,TRBV30,.,CAWKWGGHQPQHF,TGTGCCTGGAAGTGGGGGGGTCATCAGCCCCAGCATTTT
TRBJ2-5,.,TRBV5-1,.,CASSFGQRETQYF,TGCGCCAGCAGCTTCGGACAGAGAGAGACCCAGTACTTC
TRBJ1-1,.,TRBV29-1,.,CSVEDHGGSHEAFF,TGCAGCGTTGAAGATCACGGGGGCTCACATGAAGCTTTCTTT
TRBJ2-2,.,TRBV6-1,.,CASSEQWSNTGELFF,TGTGCCAGCAGTGAACAATGGAGCAACACCGGGGAGCTGTTTTTT
TRBJ2-1,.,TRBV10-1,.,CASKGGENNEQFF,TGCGCCAGCAAGGGGGGAGAGAACAATGAGCAGTTCTTC
TRBJ2-1,.,TRBV5-1,.,CASSLLSVDNEQFF,TGCGCCAGCAGCTTGTTATCAGTAGACAATGAGCAGTTCTTC
TRBJ2-3,.,TRBV7-2,.,CASSPRRSGSTDTQYF,TGTGCCAGCAGCCCAAGGCGCAGCGGGAGCACAGATACGCAGTATTTT
TRBJ1-1,.,TRBV28,.,CASSTDWNTEAFF,TGTGCCAGCAGTACTGACTGGAACACTGAAGCTTTCTTT
TRBJ1-1,.,TRBV27,.,CASSFGARPPGNTEAFF,TGTGCCAGCAGTTTTGGGGCACGGCCGCCGGGGAACACTGAAGCTTTCTTT
TRBJ2-3,once,TRBV7-9,TRBD1,CASSPGTGALLTDTQYF,TGTGCCAGCAGCCCCGGGACAGGGGCCCTTTTGACAGATACGCAGTATTTT
TRBJ1-1,.,TRBV18,.,CASSPPRGQGTEAFF,TGTGCCAGCTCACCACCGAGGGGCCAGGGAACTGAAGCTTTCTTT
TRBJ2-7,.,TRBV4-2,.,CASSQDRRYEQYF,TGTGCCAGCAGCCAAGATAGGCGGTACGAGCAGTACTTC